The next 4 T cell receptor beta chains were all read from a single sample in a study of shared T cell receptors in the human thymus. The table came from immunoSEQ multiplex PCR; TCRdb's copy has only in-frame clones and leaves some out. Of about 380,000 clones detected, just under 95% appear once; the ten largest clones hold 0.015% to 0.025%. Sequencing was done on a sample of thymocytes. The source of these receptors is a human donor.

This clone came up a few times. The V gene is TRBV28, the J gene TRBJ2-7; D gene unclear. The V end was cut by 4 bases, the J end by 1 base, with 20 bases between. Germline CDR1 is MDHEN and CDR2 is SYDVKM. This CDR3 is 17 amino acids long. The CDR3 coding sequence is TGTGCCAGCAGTTGGTCCCCGACACCGCCTGGATCCTACGAGCAGTACTTC. Its translation is CASSWSPTPPGSYEQYF.

This clone was seen only once. This chain joins TRBV28 and TRBJ1-3; D unresolved. Germline values: CDR1 MDHEN, CDR2 SYDVKM. The V gene lost 3 bases and the J gene lost 0 bases, with 15 bases spanning the gap. The CDR3 runs to 17 residues. The CDR3 DNA is TGTGCCAGCAGTTTTATTCCCAAATTAGACTCTGGAAACACCATATATTTT. Translating gives CASSFIPKLDSGNTIYF.

The CDR3 reads CASSVETMDEQYF. DNA of the CDR3: TGTGCCAGCAGCGTAGAGACCATGGACGAGCAGTACTTC. V is TRBV9 and J is TRBJ2-7; unclear D gene. V gave up 0 bases and J gave up 5 bases, with 9 bases separating them. This CDR3 is built from 13 residues. Looked up from germline, CDR1 is SGDLS and CDR2 is YYNGEE.

This chain connects TRBV19 to TRBJ1-1; no firm D call. The CDR3 is made up of 12 amino acids. The ends were cut back, 6 bases at V and 1 base at J, with 6 bases in the middle. Looked up from germline, CDR1 is LNHDA and CDR2 is SQIVND (reference sequence). CDR3 nucleotide sequence: TGTGCCAGTAGCAAAGGGAACACTGAAGCTTTCTTT. It translates to CASSKGNTEAFF.